This T cell receptor (beta chain) derives from a study of identical twins (dated by TCRdb to 2015 to 2016). About the investigation overall: TCR alpha and beta repertoires from monozygotic twins, unrelated adults of various ages and cord blood were deep-sequenced to test whether fetal clonotypes persist. To rule out contamination, replicate twin experiments were performed at different times with different library preparation protocols.

Here is what the overall study found, with its caveats: In monozygotic twins, recombination models systematically underestimated out-of-frame TCR alpha sharing, but the models matched the sharing seen between unrelated individuals. Abundant cord blood beta clonotypes had fewer insertions, young adult naive repertoires showed a similar but weaker trend, and memory repertoires showed no such trend. Because the same donors could not be followed over many years, the conclusions depended on cross-sectional statistical analysis. Compared with coincidental sharing between unrelated individuals, out-of-frame TCR alpha sequences shared between twins had an excess of sequences with low generation probability. Zero-insertion analyses could be partly confounded by invariant T cells such as MAIT and iNKT, though diverse VJ usage argued against such confounding for most clonotypes. A weaker excess of twin sharing was found in beta out-of-frame sequences because the signal-to-noise ratio was lowered by fewer shared sequences.

For this chain, trimming is 9 bases at the V end and 1 base at the J end, and the number of junction bases without a gene match is 6. From the cysteine through the valine, the CDR3 covers 14 amino acids. Just the 42-base CDR3 DNA is kept, in frame starting at base 1. The germline V gene (reference sequence) sets CDR1 to LNHDA and CDR2 to SQIVND. Concerning this clonotype itself: The antigen this receptor binds is unknown. Within one base of it there is no much larger clone, and no base qualities were kept.

Every donor was a healthy Caucasian. The twin cohort comprised three pairs of female monozygotic twins, all aged roughly 18 to 29 years. CD4+ and CD8+ T cell populations were isolated with positive isolation kits from Invitrogen. Library generation was performed with 5' RACE. TCRdb shows the sequencer as Illumina HiSeq 2000. Template switching added a universal primer binding site, and the final cDNA carried a unique molecular identifier that allowed TCR cDNA molecules to be counted accurately. Specific primers in the conserved constant-segment region were used to synthesize first-strand cDNA for TCR alpha and beta chains. Each cDNA library was double barcoded, with a SMART-Mk sample barcode plus Illumina barcodes, to control for contamination. TruSeq adapter sequences, together with Illumina sample barcodes, were added in two successive PCR steps. The TCR alpha and beta cDNA libraries were sequenced on the Illumina HiSeq platform using custom primers. Processing in the source paper ran as follows. MiGEC processed the raw reads to extract unique molecular identifiers, while MiXCR was used to determine the CDR3 positions. Recombination models were inferred per individual with the repgenHMM and IGoR tools using an EM algorithm. The analysis of shared clonotypes was done with the tcR package in R, with sharing normalized by the product of cloneset sizes. Out-of-frame nonproductive sequences were analyzed to study raw recombination free of thymic and clonal selection effects. TCRdb reprocessed the public reads (quality trimming at Q25 with fastp, clone calling with MiXCR) and kept in-frame beta chains. Rows with a matching CDR3 protein are joined into one entry that keeps the most common DNA and genes. The V and J calls and clone size come from TCRdb's table, not from the authors' own analysis. Counted in this sample were just under 550,000 distinct CDR3 sequences; roughly 15% of them appeared once. Nearly 0.45% of the sample is taken by the ten largest.

This sample also belongs to another study, concerning yellow fever vaccine responses in identical twins. That second report states: The authors reported that the T cell response to vaccination in identical twins appeared partly convergent and partly personalized. In the study, vaccine-responding T cell clones were precisely tracked in identical twins.

The TCR sequence derives from a woman aged 18-35 years in good health. The chain joins TRBV19 to TRBJ2-7; 10 bases in between match TRBD2. The source material was CD4+ T cells sorted from blood. The DNA is TGTGCCAGGGACACTAGCGGGACTTCCTACGAGCAGTACGTC. The encoded protein is CARDTSGTSYEQYV.